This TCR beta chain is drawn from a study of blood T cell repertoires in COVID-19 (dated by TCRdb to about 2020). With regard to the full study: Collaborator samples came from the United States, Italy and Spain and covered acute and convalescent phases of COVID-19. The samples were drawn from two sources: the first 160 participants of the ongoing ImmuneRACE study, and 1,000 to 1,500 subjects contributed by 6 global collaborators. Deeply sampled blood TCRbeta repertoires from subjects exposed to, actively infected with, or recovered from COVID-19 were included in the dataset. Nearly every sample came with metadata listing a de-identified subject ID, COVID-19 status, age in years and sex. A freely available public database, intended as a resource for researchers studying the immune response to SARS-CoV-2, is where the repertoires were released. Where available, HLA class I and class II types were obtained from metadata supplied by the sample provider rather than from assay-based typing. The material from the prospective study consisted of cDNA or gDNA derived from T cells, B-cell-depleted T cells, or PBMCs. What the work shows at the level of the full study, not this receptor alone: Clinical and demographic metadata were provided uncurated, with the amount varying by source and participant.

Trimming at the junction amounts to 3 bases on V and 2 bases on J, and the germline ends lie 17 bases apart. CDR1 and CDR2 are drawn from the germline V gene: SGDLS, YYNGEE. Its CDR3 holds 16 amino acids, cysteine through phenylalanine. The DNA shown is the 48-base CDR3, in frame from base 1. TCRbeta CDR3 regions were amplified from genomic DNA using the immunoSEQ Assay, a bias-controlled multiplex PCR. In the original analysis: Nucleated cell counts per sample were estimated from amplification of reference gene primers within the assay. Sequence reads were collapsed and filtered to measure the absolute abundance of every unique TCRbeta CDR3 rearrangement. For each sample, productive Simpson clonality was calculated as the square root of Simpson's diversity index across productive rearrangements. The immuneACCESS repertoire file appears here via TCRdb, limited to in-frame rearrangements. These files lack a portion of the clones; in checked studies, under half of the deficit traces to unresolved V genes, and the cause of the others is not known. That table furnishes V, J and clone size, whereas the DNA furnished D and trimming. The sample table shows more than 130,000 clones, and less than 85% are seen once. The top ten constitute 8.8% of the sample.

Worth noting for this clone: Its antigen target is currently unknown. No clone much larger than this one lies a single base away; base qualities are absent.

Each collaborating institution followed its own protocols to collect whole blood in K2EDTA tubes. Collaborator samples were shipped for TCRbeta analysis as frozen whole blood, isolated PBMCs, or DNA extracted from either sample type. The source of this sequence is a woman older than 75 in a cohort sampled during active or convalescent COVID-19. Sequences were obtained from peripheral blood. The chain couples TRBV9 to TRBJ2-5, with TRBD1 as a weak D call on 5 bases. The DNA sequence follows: TGTGCCAGCAGCGACGCGCCCCCCAGGGAACAAGAGACCCAGTACTTC. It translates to CASSDAPPREQETQYF.